Presented here are 21 T cell receptor beta chains from one specimen sequenced in a study of cytomegalovirus exposure and HLA in healthy donors (dated by TCRdb to 2016 to 2017). Libraries came from the immunoSEQ multiplex PCR assay. A mixture of 60 forward primers for TCR Vbeta segments and 13 reverse primers for TCR Jbeta segments was used in the multiplex PCR. Drawn from immuneACCESS, this table holds only the in-frame rearrangements with V and J called that TCRdb kept. Clones are partly lost; checked studies trace under half to an unresolved V gene and leave the rest unexplained. The sample records about 130,000 clones, about 73% of which are singletons. Roughly 3% of the sample comes from the top ten. The sample was PBMCs. The origin of the receptors is a human donor in good health.

V and J are TRBV5-4 and TRBJ2-7, with a tentative D call TRBD1 (5 bases). Per germline, CDR1 SGHNT and CDR2 YYREEE (reference sequence). V lost 8 bases and J lost 5, with 17 bases in between. This CDR3 contains 13 residues. CDR3 nucleotides: TGTGCCAGTCACCCGTTGGGGCGGAACGAGCAGTACTTC. Translated, it gives CASHPLGRNEQYF.

V usage is TRBV6-1 and J usage is TRBJ2-5, with D perhaps matching TRBD2 (6 bases). This CDR3 is 14 amino acids long. V shed 0 bases and J shed 9 bases, with 14 bases lying between them. Per germline, CDR1 MNHNS and CDR2 SASEGT. The CDR3, as DNA: TGTGCCAGCAGTGAAGCGGGGAGGACCGCGGCCCAGTACTTC. This translates into CASSEAGRTAAQYF.

V and J are TRBV27 and TRBJ2-3, with 7 positions matching TRBD2. The CDR3 loop spans 13 amino acids. The J segment lost 4 bases and the V segment lost 5 bases, leaving 3 bases of the junction unmatched. From germline, CDR1 is MNHEY and CDR2 SMNVEV (reference sequence). CDR3 residues: CASSMAGADTQYF. The CDR3 nucleotides read TGTGCCAGCAGTATGGCGGGGGCAGATACGCAGTATTTT.

This chain connects TRBV2 to TRBJ2-2, with D possibly TRBD1 on 7 matching bases. The CDR3 has 14 amino acids. CDR1 is SNHLY, CDR2 FYNNEI, per germline. Trimming removed 9 bases at V and 2 bases at J, with 13 bases between. The CDR3 nucleotides are TGTGCCAGGTGGCAGGGGGGAAACACCGGGGAGCTGTTTTTT. This encodes CARWQGGNTGELFF.

This sequence joins TRBV12-1 and TRBJ2-7; the listed D gene, TRBD2, was not tested against the DNA. TRBV12-1 is a listed pseudogene. CDR3 length equals 16 residues. In nucleotides, the CDR3 is TGTGCCAGCAGCTTGTCCGGGACTAGCGGGCTCTACGAGCAGTACTTC. Protein product: CASSLSGTSGLYEQYF.

The chain joins TRBV5-8 to TRBJ1-1, with no clear D. Trimming shortened V by 6 bases and J by 6 bases, and 15 bases separated the two germline ends. Germline values: CDR1 SGHTS, CDR2 YDEGEE. This CDR3 is 13 amino acids long. CDR3 bases: TGTGCCAGCATCAGACAAATGGGCCCTGAAGCTTTCTTT. Amino acids: CASIRQMGPEAFF.

This clone was observed a handful of times. V is TRBV4-2 and J is TRBJ1-2; unclear D gene. The CDR3 has 14 residues. From germline, CDR1 is LGHNA and CDR2 YNFKEQ. The V end lost 4 bases, the J end lost 0 bases, and 9 bases lay between the germline ends. The CDR3 DNA is TGTGCCAGCAGCCCCGAGGTAGCTAACTATGGCTACACCTTC. Its protein product is CASSPEVANYGYTF.

The rearrangement links TRBV7-9 to TRBJ1-2, with 10 bases fitting TRBD1. The CDR3 is 16 residues long. V gave up 4 bases and J gave up 5 bases; unmatched junction bases: 10. Germline V gene lookup returns CDR1 SEHNR and CDR2 FQNEAQ (reference sequence). The CDR3 region has the DNA TGTGCCAGCAGCTCCGCCGGGACAGGGGATGGGTATGGCTACACCTTC. Protein sequence: CASSSAGTGDGYGYTF. Using reference TRBV7-9 and TRBJ1-2 for the parts outside the CDR3, the full variable domain is DTGVSQNPRHKITKRGQNVTFRCDPISEHNRLYWYRQTLGQGPEFLTYFQNEAQLEKSRLLSDRFSAERPKGSFSTLEIQRTEQGDSAMYLCASSSAGTGDGYGYTFGSGTRLTVV.

This clone was recorded once. The chain is built from TRBV7-2 and TRBJ2-1; 12 bases align to TRBD2. The ends lost 6 bases at V and 1 base at J; junction bases unmatched: 7. Per germline, CDR1 SGHTA and CDR2 FQGNSA. This CDR3 comprises 17 residues. CDR3 sequence (DNA): TGTGCCAGCAGTCATCTAGCGGGAGGGAAGTCCTACAATGAGCAGTTCTTC. This codes for CASSHLAGGKSYNEQFF.

This chain links TRBV7-9 with TRBJ2-3; 10 nucleotides align to TRBD1. Germline V gene data show CDR1 as SEHNR and CDR2 as FQNEAQ (reference sequence). The CDR3 covers 16 residues. Trimming took 8 bases from V and 6 from J; bases not matched to a gene: 14. CDR3 loop: CASCQGDRGLQDTQYF. DNA for the CDR3: TGTGCCAGCTGTCAGGGAGACAGGGGGCTGCAGGATACGCAGTATTTT.

The V gene is TRBV2, the J gene TRBJ2-5; D is ambiguous. This CDR3 has 15 amino acids. V was trimmed by 0 bases and J by 1 base, leaving 9 bases between them. Germline CDR1 and CDR2: SNHLY and FYNNEI. The CDR3 is CASSEAAPGQETQYF. The CDR3 DNA reads TGTGCCAGCAGTGAAGCTGCCCCGGGCCAAGAGACCCAGTACTTC.

The rearrangement joins TRBV9 to TRBJ2-3; D uncertain. Trimming took off 0 bases at V and 2 bases at J, with 10 bases between the two ends. Germline lookup yields CDR1 SGDLS and CDR2 YYNGEE. This CDR3 has 15 residues. CDR3 coding DNA: TGTGCCAGCAGCGTAGGGGCCGTGCACACAGATACGCAGTATTTT. Translating gives CASSVGAVHTDTQYF.

The rearrangement uses TRBV28 and TRBJ2-2; a weak D match, TRBD1 (5 bases). Trimming took off 3 bases at V and 6 bases at J, with 14 bases between the two ends. The CDR3 contains 15 residues. Germline V CDR1 and CDR2: MDHEN, SYDVKM. CDR3 nucleotides: TGTGCCAGCAGTTTCTTAGGGGTTCAATCCGGGGAGCTGTTTTTT. Translating gives CASSFLGVQSGELFF.

This chain links TRBV7-2 with TRBJ1-5; maybe TRBD1 (5 bases). The CDR3 is 16 residues long. Germline lookup yields CDR1 SGHTA and CDR2 FQGNSA. V was cut by 3 bases and J by 9 bases, with 21 bases left in between. Here the CDR3 DNA reads TGTGCCAGCAGCTTGGGTCCCCAGGACATCGATGGGCCCCAGCATTTT. Protein product: CASSLGPQDIDGPQHF.

The chain uses TRBV23-1 and TRBJ2-7; D uncertain. TRBV23-1 is labeled an ORF, and its function is uncertain. V was shortened by 4 bases and J by 2 bases, with 9 bases between the two germline ends. The length of the CDR3 is 13 residues. CDR3 DNA: TGCGCCAGCAGTCGAACTGGAGCCTACGAGCAGTACTTC. Translating it yields CASSRTGAYEQYF.

The rearrangement joins TRBV14 to TRBJ2-1; the D gene is possibly TRBD1 (6 bases). The germline V gene encodes CDR1 SGHDN and CDR2 FVKESK. V dropped 0 bases and J dropped 10 bases, with 13 bases sitting between them. The CDR3 has 14 amino acids. The CDR3 is CASSQDPQGREQFF. The CDR3 DNA reads TGTGCCAGCAGCCAAGATCCACAGGGAAGAGAGCAGTTCTTC.

The chain employs TRBV9 and TRBJ2-7, with 9 bases aligning to TRBD1. The CDR3 extends over 16 amino acids. Germline V CDR1 and CDR2: SGDLS, YYNGEE. V lost 4 bases to trimming and J lost 7 bases; unmatched junction nucleotides: 15. Written as DNA, the CDR3 is TGTGCCAGCAGCCTTTCGGGCGGGACAGGGCCGAGGGAGCAGTACTTC. Translated: CASSLSGGTGPREQYF.

The V and J genes are TRBV30 and TRBJ1-1; 7 bases agree with TRBD1. J lost 5 bases, V lost 1 base, and 7 bases had no gene match. Germline CDR1 GTSNPN, CDR2 SVGIG (reference sequence). The CDR3 sequence is 14 residues long. CDR3 residues: CAWSGDRDATEAFF. CDR3 DNA sequence: TGTGCCTGGAGTGGAGACAGGGACGCGACTGAAGCTTTCTTT.

The chain combines TRBV19 with TRBJ1-3; unclear D gene. Trimming cost V 6 bases and J 8 bases, with 14 bases left between them. Germline CDR1 LNHDA, CDR2 SQIVND (reference sequence). The CDR3 has 13 amino acids. Here the CDR3 DNA reads TGTGCCAGTAGCGCGATTCCCCGGGACACCATATATTTT. Residues: CASSAIPRDTIYF. Full variable domain (outside the CDR3, taken from reference TRBV19 and TRBJ1-3): DGGITQSPKYLFRKEGQNVTLSCEQNLNHDAMYWYRQDPGQGLRLIYYSQIVNDFQKGDIAEGYSVSREKKESFPLTVTSAQKNPTAFYLCASSAIPRDTIYFGEGSWLTVV.

The chain links TRBV28 to TRBJ2-3, with 8 bases that match TRBD1. Trimming cost V 3 bases and J 2 bases; bases outside gene matches: 4. CDR3 length: 15 residues. Looked up from germline, CDR1 is MDHEN and CDR2 is SYDVKM. In nucleotides, the CDR3 is TGTGCCAGCAGTTTTTCGGACAGGGACACAGATACGCAGTATTTT. Translating it yields CASSFSDRDTDTQYF.

V is TRBV19 and J is TRBJ2-2; D is perhaps TRBD2 (5 bases). The CDR3 spans 15 residues. The germline V and J ends were trimmed by 7 bases and 7 bases, with 19 bases remaining between them. Germline loops: CDR1 LNHDA, CDR2 SQIVND (reference sequence). CDR3 DNA: TGTGCCAGTACCAATCGGAGGATCTTGGACGGGGAGCTGTTTTTT. Translation: CASTNRRILDGELFF.